The text below deals with one T cell receptor beta chain. Its antigen is still unknown. The sample belongs to a study of cytomegalovirus exposure and HLA in healthy donors. Study-wide results and limits: Rarity marked most TCR sequences, yet some public TCRs occurred in many donors. It has been reported that TCR beta sequences accurately predicted the HLA-A and HLA-B alleles of most subjects.

Germline CDR1 reads SNHLY; CDR2 reads FYNNEI. V shed 2 bases, J shed 4 bases, and the junction held 10 bases outside the gene matches. The length of the CDR3 is 17 residues. A multiplex PCR was run with 60 Vbeta primers and 13 Jbeta primers. Profiled with immunoSEQ multiplex PCR; TCRdb holds only in-frame clones, not every one. The sample table includes approximately 45,000 clones. The sequenced sample consisted of PBMCs. This TCR derives from a woman between 40 and 55 years old in good health and CMV-seronegative. The chain uses TRBV2 and TRBJ2-1, with 8 bases identical to TRBD2. The CDR3 here is CASSELIASGLYNEQFF. The CDR3 coding sequence is TGTGCCAGCAGTGAACTGATTGCTAGCGGGTTGTACAATGAGCAGTTCTTC.